This T cell receptor (beta chain) was recorded in a study of low-dose radiotherapy and immunotherapy resistance in tumors. TRAV- and TRBV-specific primers were used for first-strand cDNA, which covered alpha and beta chains. The authors amplified TCRs for about 20 PCR cycles with a constant-region primer and a V-primer adapter. Via MiXCR, TCRdb re-called the reads, giving one row per CDR3 protein. The table has 13,000 to 15,000 distinct CDR3 sequences, 60% to 80% seen once; the top ten hold 4.5% to 6%. Germline-derived CDR1 and CDR2 are GTSNPN and SVGIG (reference sequence). V lost 8 bases, J lost 6 bases, and 10 bases stayed unmatched. The CDR3 contains 13 residues. This clonotype was seen just once.

The clonotype comes from a human donor with advanced metastatic prostate, ovarian, gallbladder or colorectal cancer (not recorded which). This table probably holds off-target reads from a library built for another chain. This rearrangement joins TRBV30 to TRBJ2-3, with TRBD1 matching 8 bases. This CDR3 is CAGTRDRSDTQYF. In DNA form, the CDR3 reads TGTGCCGGGACTCGGGACAGGTCCGATACGCAGTATTTT.